This T cell receptor beta chain was identified during a study of blood T cells in healthy people across ages. A second PCR of about 7 to 12 cycles used a sample-barcoded 5' primer and a J-beta primer mix. A template-switch adaptor that had 12 random nucleotides put a tag on each cDNA molecule. TCRdb re-called the 5' RACE reads with MiXCR, one entry per CDR3 protein. The sample carries more than 550,000 distinct CDR3 sequences, 20% to 25% recorded once. Germline loops: CDR1 SGHRS, CDR2 YFSETQ. This CDR3 spans 15 amino acids. J gave up 7 bases and V 0 bases, and 4 bases lay outside the gene matches. The sequence was obtained from a man in his 70s in good health. The V and J genes are TRBV5-1 and TRBJ1-6, with 7 bases aligning to TRBD1. Material for sequencing was blood. The CDR3 loop is CASSLGTGSNSPLHF. CDR3 sequence (DNA): TGCGCCAGCAGCTTGGGGACAGGTAGCAATTCACCCCTCCACTTT.